The 23 T cell receptor beta chains in this list originate from one sample, sequenced in a study of T-cell memory formation after mild COVID-19. One entry per CDR3 protein, called by TCRdb with MiXCR from the 5' RACE reads. Among 80,000 to 130,000 distinct CDR3 sequences listed, roughly 11% were seen once. Material: PBMCs or a T cell subset sorted from them (not recorded which). Every receptor here comes from a man aged 18 to 29 who had mild COVID-19 (a few samples of this study predate the infection). Cell type and time point are not known.

This chain links TRBV7-9 with TRBJ1-6; D perhaps matches TRBD1 (5 bases). CDR3 length equals 16 residues. V was pared by 5 bases and J by 5 bases, with 16 bases between. The germline gives CDR1 SEHNR, CDR2 FQNEAQ (reference sequence). For the CDR3, the DNA is TGTGCCAGCAGCGACAGTTTTAGGATCCATAATTCACCCCTCCACTTT. As protein: CASSDSFRIHNSPLHF.

The chain combines TRBV7-2 with TRBJ2-5; maybe TRBD2 (5 bases). Germline V CDR1 and CDR2: SGHTA, FQGNSA. CDR3 length equals 14 residues. The germline V and J ends were trimmed by 1 base and 3 bases, with 9 bases remaining between them. The CDR3 DNA reads as TGTGCCAGCAGCTTAGTTACCGGGGAAGAGACCCAGTACTTC. Its protein product is CASSLVTGEETQYF.

This clonotype was seen a few times. The chain joins TRBV18 to TRBJ2-5; TRBD1 matches 8 bases. CDR1 is KGHSH and CDR2 is LQKENI in the germline V gene. The length of the CDR3 is 14 residues. Trimming removed 1 base from V and 5 bases from J; junction bases left unmatched: 3. In DNA, the CDR3 is TGTGCCAGCTCACCACTGGACAGGGCTGAGACCCAGTACTTC. It encodes CASSPLDRAETQYF.

This clonotype was seen only a few times. The chain links TRBV4-1 to TRBJ1-5; D is unclear. The CDR3 has 15 residues. Germline V CDR1 and CDR2: MGHRA, YSYEKL. Trimming cost V 1 base and J 0 bases, with 7 bases left between them. The CDR3 DNA sequence: TGCGCCAGCAGCCAAGCCATCTATAGCAATCAGCCCCAGCATTTT. As protein: CASSQAIYSNQPQHF.

The V gene is TRBV7-9, the J gene TRBJ2-1; D might be TRBD2 (5 bases). The V end lost 1 base, the J end lost 0 bases, and 10 bases lay between the germline ends. CDR1 SEHNR and CDR2 FQNEAQ come from the germline V gene (reference sequence). The CDR3 contains 16 residues. The CDR3 DNA follows: TGTGCCAGCAGCTTAGTACGGGGTCTCTCCTACAATGAGCAGTTCTTC. Protein product: CASSLVRGLSYNEQFF.

This clonotype was found a few times. V is TRBV6-5 and J is TRBJ2-2; TRBD2 might be the D (5 bases). From germline, CDR1 is MNHEY and CDR2 SVGAGI. This CDR3 has 13 amino acids. Trimming removed 2 bases at V and 6 bases at J, with 7 bases between. The CDR3 sequence is CASSYKGAGELFF. CDR3 DNA sequence: TGTGCCAGCAGTTACAAGGGAGCCGGGGAGCTGTTTTTT.

A few counts support this clonotype. This chain's CDR3 is CCKGAATNEKLFF. As DNA, the CDR3 is TGTTGCAAAGGGGCGGCAACTAATGAAAAACTGTTTTTT. This sequence joins TRBV3-1 and TRBJ1-4, with D maybe TRBD1 (5 bases). CDR1 and CDR2 from the germline V gene are LGHDT and YNNKEL (reference sequence). The CDR3 is made up of 13 amino acids.

This clonotype was counted once. This chain uses TRBV7-8 with TRBJ2-7; 11 bases fit TRBD2. The germline CDR1 and CDR2 sequences are SGHVS and FQNEAQ. The CDR3 is 16 amino acids. V dropped 1 base and J dropped 6; count of bases not matched to a gene: 8. In DNA form, the CDR3 reads TGTGCCAGCAGCTTAGACTATTTTAGCGGGGGGGCCGAGCAGTACGTC. Protein sequence: CASSLDYFSGGAEQYV.

In its sample, this clonotype was seen many times. V gene TRBV7-2 combines with J gene TRBJ2-1; the D is unclear. Germline V gives CDR1 SGHTA, CDR2 FQGNSA. The CDR3 is made up of 12 amino acids. V was clipped by 1 base and J by 8 bases, with 6 bases between them. The CDR3 loop reads CASSLVLHEQFF. In nucleotides, the CDR3 is TGTGCCAGCAGCTTAGTCTTGCATGAGCAGTTCTTC.

The rearrangement uses TRBV7-9 and TRBJ2-2, with 12 nucleotides matching TRBD2. The germline CDR1 and CDR2 sequences are SEHNR and FQNEAQ (reference sequence). The CDR3 covers 20 residues. V shed 4 bases and J 3 bases; nucleotides not matched to a gene: 15. The CDR3 sequence is CASSSEGGTSGPGDTGELFF. CDR3 DNA: TGTGCCAGCAGCTCTGAAGGGGGGACTAGCGGGCCTGGGGACACCGGGGAGCTGTTTTTT.

The J gene is TRBJ1-6, the V gene TRBV7-8; tentatively, D is TRBD1 (6 bases). The germline V gene has CDR1 SGHVS and CDR2 FQNEAQ. The CDR3 totals 15 residues. With 2 bases removed from V and 7 bases from J, the gap between germline ends came to 12 bases. The CDR3 nucleotides are TGTGCCAGCAGCTTATACGGACAGATCAATTCACCCCTCCACTTT. It is translated as CASSLYGQINSPLHF.

The rearrangement joins TRBV7-9 to TRBJ2-7; D possibly corresponds to TRBD2 (6 bases). The CDR3 contains 14 residues. CDR1 and CDR2 from the germline V gene are SEHNR and FQNEAQ (reference sequence). With 5 bases removed from V and 7 bases from J, the gap between germline ends came to 18 bases. The CDR3 protein is CASSPPEGGGEQYV. The CDR3 nucleotides read TGTGCCAGCAGCCCCCCGGAGGGTGGGGGGGAGCAGTACGTC.

This clonotype was detected a few times. The rearrangement uses TRBV12-3 or TRBV12-4 and TRBJ2-3; TRBD2 is a possible D gene (6 bases). V was trimmed by 6 bases and J by 4 bases, leaving 17 bases between them. CDR3 size: 15 residues. The CDR3 DNA reads TGTGCCAGCAGCCTACGGGGGTCGAACCCAGATACGCAGTATTTT. Translating gives CASSLRGSNPDTQYF.

The chain links TRBV10-2 to TRBJ2-7, with a weak D call TRBD2 (6 bases). The CDR3 runs to 13 residues. The germline V and J ends were trimmed by 2 bases and 2 bases, with 7 bases remaining between them. Looked up from germline, CDR1 is WSHSY and CDR2 is SAAADI. CDR3 coding DNA: TGCGCCAGCAGTGAGGGACTAACCTACGAGCAGTACGTC. Its protein is CASSEGLTYEQYV.

This clonotype was seen a handful of times. The chain combines TRBV6-5 with TRBJ2-3, with 8 bases identical to TRBD2. CDR3 length: 17 amino acids. Per the germline V gene, CDR1 is MNHEY and CDR2 is SVGAGI. V shed 0 bases, J shed 1 base, and the junction held 6 bases outside the gene matches. DNA of the CDR3: TGTGCCAGCAGTTACTCGAGACGTAGCGGGGGCACAGATACGCAGTATTTT. Its translation is CASSYSRRSGGTDTQYF.

In its sample, this clonotype was seen once. The gene calls are TRBV6-5 and TRBJ1-5, with no clear D. In germline, CDR1 is MNHEY, CDR2 SVGAGI. Trimming cost V 3 bases and J 7 bases, with 10 bases left between them. This CDR3 region has 13 residues. This chain's CDR3 is CASSYSTNQPQHF. The CDR3 nucleotides are TGTGCCAGCAGTTATTCTACGAACCAGCCCCAGCATTTT.

This chain joins TRBV29-1 and TRBJ2-2; D unclear. CDR1 SQVTM and CDR2 ANQGSEA come from the germline V gene. This CDR3 is built from 13 residues. The V end lost 0 bases, the J end lost 1 base, and 3 bases lay between the germline ends. The CDR3 region is CSVEEGNTGELFF. CDR3 nucleotide sequence: TGCAGCGTTGAAGAAGGGAACACCGGGGAGCTGTTTTTT.

This clonotype was seen only a few times. The V and J genes are TRBV7-2 and TRBJ2-2; weak D call: TRBD2 (6 bases). This CDR3 spans 14 amino acids. Germline assignment: CDR1 SGHTA and CDR2 FQGNSA. V shed 2 bases and J shed 7 bases, with 11 bases lying between them. The CDR3 sequence: CASSLWGGDGELFF. In DNA form, the CDR3 reads TGTGCCAGCAGCTTATGGGGAGGAGACGGGGAGCTGTTTTTT.

The gene calls are TRBV4-3 and TRBJ1-4, with 7 bases aligning to TRBD1. There are 16 residues in the CDR3. Trimming removed 2 bases from V and 7 bases from J; junction bases left unmatched: 10. Germline V CDR1 and CDR2: LGHNA, YSLEER. CDR3 residues: CASSQLRDSQSEKLFF. CDR3 DNA: TGCGCCAGCAGCCAACTCCGGGACAGCCAAAGTGAAAAACTGTTTTTT.

The rearrangement uses TRBV3-1 and TRBJ2-7; D is perhaps TRBD2 (8 bases). The ends were cut back, 0 bases at V and 1 base at J, with 13 bases in the middle. Germline V gene sequence: CDR1 LGHDT, CDR2 YNNKEL (reference sequence). The CDR3 sequence is 16 residues long. CDR3 loop: CASSQDSGDSSYEQYF. CDR3 DNA sequence: TGTGCCAGCAGCCAAGATAGCGGGGACAGTTCCTACGAGCAGTACTTC.

This clonotype is categorized as medium-sized. This rearrangement joins TRBV10-2 to TRBJ2-7; D unclear. The CDR3 is 11 amino acids. Trimming took 8 bases from V and 2 from J, leaving 7 bases between them. Germline V lookup: CDR1 WSHSY, CDR2 SAAADI. This CDR3 reads CASGSPYEQYF. CDR3 sequence (DNA): TGCGCCAGCGGGTCCCCCTACGAGCAGTACTTC.

This clonotype was seen a few times. V is TRBV7-9 and J is TRBJ2-4; 7 bases line up with TRBD2. The V segment lost 5 bases and the J segment 1 base; nucleotides outside the gene matches: 11. Germline CDR1 is SEHNR and CDR2 is FQNEAQ (reference sequence). CDR3 length: 17 residues. The CDR3, as DNA: TGTGCCAGCAGCCCGAGGGAGGGTGGATATGCCAAAAACATTCAGTACTTC. Translating it yields CASSPREGGYAKNIQYF.

The table lists this clonotype with a few counts. The CDR3 nucleotides are TGCGCCAGCAGCCCGCGGGACCTGAGCTCCTACGAGCAGTACTTC. Amino acids: CASSPRDLSSYEQYF. The chain uses TRBV4-1 and TRBJ2-7; D may be TRBD2 (6 bases). The V gene lost 4 bases and the J gene lost 0 bases, with 13 bases spanning the gap. The germline gives CDR1 MGHRA, CDR2 YSYEKL. CDR3 length: 15 amino acids.